Each of the 11 T cell receptor beta chains below was sequenced from the same sample in a study of shared clonotypes between healthy human individuals (dated by TCRdb to the early 2020s). The receptor library was made with the immunoSEQ multiplex PCR assay. What TCRdb holds here is the immuneACCESS table cut down to in-frame rearrangements. Part of the clones is not present; checked against another copy, under half of the missing clones reflect an unresolved V gene, and the others are unexplained. This sample lists hundreds of thousands of clones; about 91% were detected once. The ten largest clones represent 24% of the sample. CD8 naive samples were obtained by positive selection for CCR7 among CD45RO-negative cells, yielding a CD45RA+CCR7+ population from which TemRA cells were excluded. Sequencing was carried out using naive CD8+ T cells sorted from blood. What the cell subset or site label conveys for this sample: CD45RA+CCR7+. The receptors derive from a man younger than 45 in good health.

As for this clone: The sample holds other DNA sequences that translate to the same CDR3. The CDR3 loop reads CSVEGESYEQYF. CDR3 DNA sequence: TGCAGCGTGGAGGGAGAGTCCTACGAGCAGTACTTC. The V call is TRBV29-1, the J call TRBJ2-7; D is perhaps TRBD2 (6 bases). V lost 6 bases and J lost 1, with 10 bases in between. The V gene's germline CDR1 is SQVTM and CDR2 ANQGSEA. The CDR3 spans 12 residues.

The chain links TRBV7-9 to TRBJ2-7, with 13 bases aligning to TRBD2. Germline V CDR1 and CDR2: SEHNR, FQNEAQ (reference sequence). The V gene end was trimmed by 6 bases and the J gene end by 3 bases; junction bases not matched to a gene: 5. The CDR3 runs to 15 residues. This chain's CDR3 is CASSTGTSGNYEQYF. Here the CDR3 DNA reads TGTGCCAGCAGTACCGGGACTAGCGGGAACTACGAGCAGTACTTC.

This clone occurred a few times. The chain links TRBV10-1 to TRBJ2-7, with a weak D call TRBD1 (5 bases). Looked up from germline, CDR1 is WNHNN and CDR2 is SYGVQD (reference sequence). V gave up 9 bases and J gave up 3 bases, with 18 bases separating them. The CDR3 is 14 residues long. In DNA form, the CDR3 reads TGCGCCAGTCAGGACACTCTTACGGGCTACGAGCAGTACTTC. It yields the protein CASQDTLTGYEQYF.

This clone was seen only a few times. The chain combines TRBV9 with TRBJ2-7, with D perhaps matching TRBD2 (6 bases). Germline CDR1 and CDR2: SGDLS and YYNGEE. This CDR3 spans 13 amino acids. V lost 2 bases to trimming and J lost 5 bases, with 11 bases between them. The CDR3 bases are TGTGCCAGCAGCGTGGGAGGATTCAACGAGCAGTACTTC. Its protein product is CASSVGGFNEQYF.

The chain carries TRBV11-2 and TRBJ2-7; perhaps TRBD1 as D (5 bases). V was pared by 5 bases and J by 7 bases, with 18 bases between. The CDR3 is 14 residues long. Germline values: CDR1 SGHAT, CDR2 FQNNGV. The CDR3: CASSPNTMNREQYF. CDR3 nucleotides: TGTGCCAGCAGCCCTAATACGATGAACAGGGAGCAGTACTTC.

The chain links TRBV5-1 to TRBJ2-1; the match to TRBD2 covers 10 bases. The ends lost 7 bases at V and 1 base at J; junction bases unmatched: 11. The CDR3 loop spans 17 amino acids. CDR1 and CDR2 from the germline V gene are SGHRS and YFSETQ. DNA of the CDR3: TGCGCCAGCGAGAGCGGGAGGGCCGTTAATTCCTACAATGAGCAGTTCTTC. It translates to CASESGRAVNSYNEQFF.

The chain combines TRBV7-6 with TRBJ2-7; 11 positions match TRBD2. Germline-derived CDR1 and CDR2 are SGHVS and FNYEAQ. The CDR3 consists of 17 residues. Trimming cost V 4 bases and J 2 bases; bases outside gene matches: 10. The CDR3 protein is CASSSKTSGDFPYEQYF. The CDR3, as DNA: TGTGCCAGCAGCTCAAAGACTAGCGGGGATTTTCCCTACGAGCAGTACTTC.

This chain links TRBV7-9 with TRBJ2-5; the match to TRBD2 covers 11 bases. Germline V gene sequence: CDR1 SEHNR, CDR2 FQNEAQ (reference sequence). CDR3 length: 18 residues. V trimming: 5 bases; J trimming: 5 bases; junction bases outside the gene matches: 16. CDR3 residues: CASSPPVPTSGNRETQYF. In DNA, the CDR3 is TGTGCCAGCAGCCCCCCCGTCCCGACTAGCGGGAACCGGGAGACCCAGTACTTC. Combining the CDR3 with reference TRBV7-9 and TRBJ2-5 gives the whole variable domain DTGVSQNPRHKITKRGQNVTFRCDPISEHNRLYWYRQTLGQGPEFLTYFQNEAQLEKSRLLSDRFSAERPKGSFSTLEIQRTEQGDSAMYLCASSPPVPTSGNRETQYFGPGTRLLVL.

The chain carries TRBV14 and TRBJ2-2; D is unresolved. The CDR3 is 13 residues long. The germline gives CDR1 SGHDN, CDR2 FVKESK. V dropped 3 bases and J dropped 5 bases, with 7 bases sitting between them. CDR3 in amino acids: CASSHPSTGELFF. The CDR3, as DNA: TGTGCCAGCAGCCATCCATCGACCGGGGAGCTGTTTTTT.

The V gene is TRBV15, the J gene TRBJ2-1, with 8 bases that match TRBD1. V shed 5 bases and J 1 base; nucleotides not matched to a gene: 10. Germline V gene lookup returns CDR1 LNHNV and CDR2 YYDKDF (reference sequence). The CDR3 loop spans 17 amino acids. CDR3 protein: CATSLRDRPHSYNEQFF. The CDR3 region has the DNA TGTGCCACCAGCCTCCGGGACAGGCCCCATTCCTACAATGAGCAGTTCTTC.

This clone was seen once. V is TRBV29-1 and J is TRBJ2-1; the D gene is possibly TRBD2 (6 bases). CDR1 and CDR2 from the germline V gene are SQVTM and ANQGSEA. This CDR3 is built from 16 residues. V was cut by 3 bases and J by 0 bases, with 15 bases left in between. The CDR3 reads CSVEGREVGSYNEQFF. The CDR3 DNA reads as TGCAGCGTTGAGGGGCGGGAAGTCGGCTCCTACAATGAGCAGTTCTTC.